This is a list of T cell receptor beta chains from one sample in a study of beta chain features in type 1 diabetes. Sequenced by immunoSEQ multiplex PCR; TCRdb stores in-frame clones only, minus some. The table records some 250,000 clones, roughly 30% of them present only once. Sample: central memory CD4+ T cells from blood. Every receptor here comes from a man aged 25 to 45 in good health. CDR3s include the opening cysteine and the closing phenylalanine or tryptophan. The D gene is left open where the match is weak. Clone size appears in some rows only: once, few, many, or a class for an expanded clone.

TRBV6-6,TRBJ2-2,.,TRBD1,CASSRDRLTGELFF,TGTGCCAGCAGCAGGGACAGGCTCACCGGGGAGCTGTTTTTT
TRBV14,TRBJ2-7,few,.,CASSPDRARGQYF,TGTGCCAGCAGTCCTGACAGAGCTCGGGGGCAGTACTTC
TRBV5-5,TRBJ2-3,.,TRBD1,CASRDGRGHTDTQYF,TGTGCCAGCAGAGATGGCAGGGGGCATACAGATACGCAGTATTTT
TRBV6-5,TRBJ1-3,.,.,CASRESSGNTIYF,TGTGCCAGCAGGGAAAGCTCTGGAAACACCATATATTTT
TRBV11-2,TRBJ2-1,few,TRBD1,CASSVDREYNEQFF,TGTGCCAGCAGCGTGGACAGGGAATACAATGAGCAGTTCTTC
TRBV27,TRBJ2-7,many,TRBD2,CASSSGGHVREQYF,TGTGCCAGCAGTTCGGGAGGCCACGTGAGAGAGCAGTACTTC
TRBV28,TRBJ1-6,.,.,CASTPLSPANSPLHF,TGTGCCAGCACACCCCTGTCACCCGCTAATTCACCCCTCCACTTT
TRBV6-1,TRBJ2-2,many,TRBD1,CASSPGTGEAGELFF,TGTGCCAGCAGCCCCGGGACAGGGGAAGCCGGGGAGCTGTTTTTT
TRBV6-1,TRBJ1-1,.,.,CASSDQANTEAFF,TGTGCCAGCAGTGATCAGGCGAACACTGAAGCTTTCTTT
TRBV13,TRBJ2-3,.,TRBD2,CASSLEPPSGRGDTQYF,TGTGCCAGCAGCTTAGAACCCCCTAGCGGGAGGGGTGATACGCAGTATTTT
TRBV7-2,TRBJ2-5,.,.,CASSLSTFPQETQYF,TGTGCCAGCAGCTTAAGTACTTTCCCCCAAGAGACCCAGTACTTC
TRBV2,TRBJ1-6,few,TRBD1,CASSTGTGASPLHF,TGTGCCAGCAGTACCGGGACAGGGGCTTCACCCCTCCACTTT
TRBV5-4,TRBJ2-3,.,.,CASSFDSADTQYF,TGTGCCAGCAGCTTTGACAGTGCAGATACGCAGTATTTT
TRBV18,TRBJ1-1,.,.,CASCIRENTEAFF,TGTGCCAGCTGTATCAGGGAGAACACTGAAGCTTTCTTT